This T cell receptor beta chain was retrieved from a study of T cell repertoires in cytomegalovirus infection. Study overall: Epitope selection comprised recently identified HLA-C-restricted CMV epitopes and well-studied HLA-B-restricted CMV epitopes.

Germline CDR1 reads LNHDA; CDR2 reads SQIVND (reference sequence). The CDR3 consists of 18 residues. The V segment lost 3 bases and the J segment 5 bases; nucleotides outside the gene matches: 13. The table lists this clonotype with a few counts. Antigen specificity is unknown. TCRdb independently ran MiXCR on the reads; one entry per CDR3 protein. The sample shows 680,000 or so distinct CDR3 sequences, around 35% of them seen only once. Sequenced here: cultured PBMCs, sampled from culture after CMV antigen stimulation. The chain uses TRBV19 and TRBJ1-5; TRBD1 aligns across 10 bases. The receptor was isolated from a human donor in good health (CMV status not recorded). Some clones in this sample may be carry-over from other donors' samples. In DNA form, the CDR3 reads TGTGCCAGTAGTATTGGGGACCGGGACAGGGGTAGGTATCAGCCCCAGCATTTT. Translated: CASSIGDRDRGRYQPQHF. Together with reference TRBV19 and TRBJ1-5, the CDR3 gives the full variable domain: DGGITQSPKYLFRKEGQNVTLSCEQNLNHDAMYWYRQDPGQGLRLIYYSQIVNDFQKGDIAEGYSVSREKKESFPLTVTSAQKNPTAFYLCASSIGDRDRGRYQPQHFGDGTRLSIL.